These 10 T cell receptor beta chains came from one sample sequenced in a study of T-cell memory formation after mild COVID-19. TCRdb passed the 5' RACE reads through MiXCR, listing each CDR3 protein once. The sample yields 400,000 to 500,000 distinct CDR3 sequences, 15% to 25% seen once. What was sequenced was PBMCs or a T cell subset sorted from them (not recorded which). The receptors derive from an adult woman who had mild COVID-19 (a few samples of this study predate the infection). Cell type and time point are not known.

A few counts support this clonotype. The chain uses TRBV27 and TRBJ2-7; 7 positions agree with TRBD1. CDR1 and CDR2 (germline): MNHEY, SMNVEV (reference sequence). The CDR3 has 14 amino acids. Trimming at V came to 4 bases and at J to 4 bases, leaving 7 bases not matched to a gene. CDR3 sequence reads: CASSSLDRQYEQYF. In DNA, the CDR3 is TGTGCCAGCAGTTCCCTGGACAGGCAGTACGAGCAGTACTTC.

The chain recombines TRBV7-8 with TRBJ2-5, with D perhaps TRBD2 (7 bases). CDR3 length: 15 residues. Per germline, CDR1 SGHVS and CDR2 FQNEAQ. V was shortened by 1 base and J by 1 base, with 10 bases between the two germline ends. The CDR3 coding sequence is TGTGCCAGCAGCTTAGGGCGGGGGCCCCAAGAGACCCAGTACTTC. Amino acid sequence: CASSLGRGPQETQYF.

The chain is built from TRBV6-2 or TRBV6-3 and TRBJ2-7; 7 positions match TRBD2. Unmatched junction bases numbered 7, after V lost 3 bases and J lost 2 bases. The length of the CDR3 is 15 residues. Germline CDR1 MNHEY, CDR2 SVGEGT. CDR3 in DNA: TGTGCCAGCAGTTATTATCTAGCGGATACCTACGAGCAGTACTTC. Residues: CASSYYLADTYEQYF.

The chain recombines TRBV6-6 with TRBJ1-2; no clear D gene. CDR1 is MNHNY, CDR2 SVGAGI, per germline (reference sequence). Trimming removed 7 bases from V and 0 bases from J, with 12 bases in between. The CDR3 is 14 residues long. CDR3 sequence: CASKGATSNYGYTF. The CDR3 DNA reads TGTGCCAGCAAAGGAGCGACTTCTAACTATGGCTACACCTTC.

The chain joins TRBV6-2 or TRBV6-3 to TRBJ2-7, with D possibly being TRBD1 or TRBD2 (5 bases each). The germline V and J ends were trimmed by 6 bases and 2 bases, with 17 bases remaining between them. Germline V gives CDR1 MNHEY, CDR2 SVGEGT. The CDR3 contains 15 residues. The CDR3 DNA reads TGTGCCAGCAGCCAACTACGGGACGCCACCTACGAGCAGTACTTC. It encodes CASSQLRDATYEQYF.

This clonotype came up many times. This chain links TRBV4-1 with TRBJ2-2, with D maybe TRBD1 (6 bases). The CDR3 consists of 16 residues. The V gene's germline CDR1 is MGHRA and CDR2 YSYEKL. V was trimmed by 6 bases and J by 3 bases, leaving 17 bases between them. The CDR3 nucleotides are TGCGCCAGCAGACCGGCCGGGACACAATACACCGGGGAGCTGTTTTTT. It translates to CASRPAGTQYTGELFF.

The chain links TRBV30 to TRBJ1-2, with unresolved D. Germline V gene data show CDR1 as GTSNPN and CDR2 as SVGIG (reference sequence). V was clipped by 1 base and J by 6 bases, with 18 bases between them. This CDR3 is built from 15 residues. This CDR3 is CAWSDPANTGNGYTF. In DNA form, the CDR3 reads TGTGCCTGGAGTGACCCCGCGAATACTGGGAATGGCTACACCTTC.

DNA for the CDR3: TGTGCCAGCAGCCAACCAGGGGACGAGCAGTACTTC. It specifies CASSQPGDEQYF. The chain is built from TRBV3-1 and TRBJ2-7, with D maybe TRBD1 (6 bases). This CDR3 contains 12 residues. Trimming cost V 2 bases and J 5 bases, with 7 bases left between them. Germline assignment: CDR1 LGHDT and CDR2 YNNKEL (reference sequence).

V usage is TRBV25-1 and J usage is TRBJ1-1, with TRBD1 matching 9 bases. CDR3 length: 15 amino acids. Germline V CDR1 and CDR2: MGHDK, SYGVNS. The ends lost 5 bases at V and 8 bases at J; junction bases unmatched: 12. The chain's CDR3 is CASSTPGQGRSEAFF. The CDR3 DNA reads TGTGCCAGCAGTACTCCGGGACAGGGCAGATCCGAAGCTTTCTTT.

This clonotype was detected only a few times. CDR3 amino acids: CASSSTGRDNEQFF. Written as DNA, the CDR3 is TGTGCCAGCAGCTCAACAGGGAGGGACAATGAGCAGTTCTTC. V is TRBV7-3 and J is TRBJ2-1, with a weak D call TRBD2 (7 bases). The CDR3 consists of 14 residues. Trimming took off 4 bases at V and 5 bases at J, with 12 bases between the two ends. CDR1 and CDR2 (germline): SGHTA, FQGTGA.